The entry below describes one TCR beta chain. According to the study, TCR beta libraries were built with iRepertoire HTBI primers and CDR3-region Arm-PCR. Using its own MiXCR run on the multiplex PCR reads, TCRdb lists one record per CDR3 protein. The repertoire has around 420,000 distinct CDR3 sequences, 14% to 15% of them found once; the top ten carry about 8%. This specimen comes from a study of regulatory T cells in long-lasting Graves disease. Regarding time point: newly diagnosed GD, antithyroid drugs for less than 3 months. PBMC RNA served as the TCR library source. A further study also used this sample, focusing on T cells in Graves' hyperthyroidism and ophthalmopathy.

The sequence derives from a woman in her forties with Graves disease. The source was peripheral blood mononuclear cells (PBMCs), collected at new diagnosis, from a patient treated with antithyroid drugs.

The CDR3 region is CSASALAGGPNPRPHEQFF. The CDR3 DNA reads TGCAGTGCTAGTGCTTTAGCGGGAGGGCCAAACCCTCGTCCTCATGAGCAGTTCTTC. The genes are TRBV20-1 and TRBJ2-1; 11 nucleotides line up with TRBD2. After removal of 3 bases from V and 8 bases from J, the junction contained 21 bases not matched to a gene. The CDR3 covers 19 residues. CDR1 is DFQATT and CDR2 is SNEGSKA in the germline V gene (reference sequence).